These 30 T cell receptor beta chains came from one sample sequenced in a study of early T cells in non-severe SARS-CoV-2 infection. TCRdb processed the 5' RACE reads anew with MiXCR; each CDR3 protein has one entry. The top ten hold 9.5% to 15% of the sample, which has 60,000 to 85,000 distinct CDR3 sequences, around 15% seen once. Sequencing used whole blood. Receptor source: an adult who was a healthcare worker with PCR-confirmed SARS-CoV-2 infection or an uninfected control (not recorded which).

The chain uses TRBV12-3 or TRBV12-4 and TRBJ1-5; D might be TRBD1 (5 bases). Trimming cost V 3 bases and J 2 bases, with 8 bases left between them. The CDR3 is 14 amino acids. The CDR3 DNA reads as TGTGCCAGCAGTTTCGGCAGGGGCAATCAGCCCCAGCATTTT. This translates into CASSFGRGNQPQHF.

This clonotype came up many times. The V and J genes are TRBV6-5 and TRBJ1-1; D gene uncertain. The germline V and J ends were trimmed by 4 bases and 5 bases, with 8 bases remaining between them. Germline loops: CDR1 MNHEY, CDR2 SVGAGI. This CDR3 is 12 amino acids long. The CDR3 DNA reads TGTGCCAGCAGTTCCTCGCTGACTGAAGCTTTCTTT. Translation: CASSSSLTEAFF.

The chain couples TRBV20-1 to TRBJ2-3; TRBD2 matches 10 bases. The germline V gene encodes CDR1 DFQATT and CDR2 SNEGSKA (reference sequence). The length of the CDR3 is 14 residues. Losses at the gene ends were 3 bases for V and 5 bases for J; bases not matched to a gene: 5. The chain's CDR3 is CSASPRTSGDTQYF. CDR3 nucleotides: TGCAGTGCTAGCCCTAGGACTAGCGGAGATACGCAGTATTTT.

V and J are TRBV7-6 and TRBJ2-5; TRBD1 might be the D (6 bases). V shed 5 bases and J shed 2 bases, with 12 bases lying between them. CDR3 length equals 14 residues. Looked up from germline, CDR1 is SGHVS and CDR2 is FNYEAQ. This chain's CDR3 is CASSPRTDQETQYF. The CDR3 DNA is TGTGCCAGCAGCCCGAGGACAGATCAAGAGACCCAGTACTTC.

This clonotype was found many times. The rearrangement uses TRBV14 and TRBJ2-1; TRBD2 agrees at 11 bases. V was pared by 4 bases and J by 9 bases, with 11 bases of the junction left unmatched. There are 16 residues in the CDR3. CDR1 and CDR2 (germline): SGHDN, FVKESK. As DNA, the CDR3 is TGTGCCAGCAGCCGGCTAACTAGCGGGAGAACGGGTGAGCAGTTCTTC. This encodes CASSRLTSGRTGEQFF.

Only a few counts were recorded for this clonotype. CDR3 sequence: CASSVSSGTSGIGELFF. The CDR3 nucleotides are TGTGCCAGCAGCGTATCATCCGGGACTAGCGGGATTGGGGAGCTGTTTTTT. V gene TRBV7-2 combines with J gene TRBJ2-2, with 13 bases identical to TRBD2. The CDR3 has 17 amino acids. The germline V gene has CDR1 SGHTA and CDR2 FQGNSA. V lost 5 bases, J lost 8 bases, and 11 bases stayed unmatched.

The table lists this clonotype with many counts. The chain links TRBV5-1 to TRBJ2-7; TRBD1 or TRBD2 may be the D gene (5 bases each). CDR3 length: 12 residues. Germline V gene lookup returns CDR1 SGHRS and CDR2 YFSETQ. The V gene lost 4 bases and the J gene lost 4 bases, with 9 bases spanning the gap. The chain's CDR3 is CASSRDGYEQYF. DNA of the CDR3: TGCGCCAGCAGCAGGGACGGATACGAGCAGTACTTC.

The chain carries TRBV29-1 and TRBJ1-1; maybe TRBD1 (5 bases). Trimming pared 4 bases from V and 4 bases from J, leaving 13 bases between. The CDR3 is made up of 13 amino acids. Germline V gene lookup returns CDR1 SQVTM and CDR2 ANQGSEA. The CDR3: CSVVRGGPTEAFF. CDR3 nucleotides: TGCAGCGTTGTTCGGGGGGGTCCCACTGAAGCTTTCTTT.

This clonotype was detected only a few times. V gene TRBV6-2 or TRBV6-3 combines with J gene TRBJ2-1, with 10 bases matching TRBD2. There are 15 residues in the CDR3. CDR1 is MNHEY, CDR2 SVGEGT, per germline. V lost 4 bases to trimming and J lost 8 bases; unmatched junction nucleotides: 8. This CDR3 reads CASSFGVAGGDEQFF. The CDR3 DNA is TGTGCCAGCAGTTTCGGAGTAGCGGGAGGTGATGAGCAGTTCTTC.

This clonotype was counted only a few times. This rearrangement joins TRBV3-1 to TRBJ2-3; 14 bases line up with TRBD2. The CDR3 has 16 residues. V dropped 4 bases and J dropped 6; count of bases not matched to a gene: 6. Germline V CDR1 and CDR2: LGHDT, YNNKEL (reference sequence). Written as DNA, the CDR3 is TGTGCCAGCAGCCTCCGACTAGCGGGGGGGCGGGATACGCAGTATTTT. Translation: CASSLRLAGGRDTQYF.

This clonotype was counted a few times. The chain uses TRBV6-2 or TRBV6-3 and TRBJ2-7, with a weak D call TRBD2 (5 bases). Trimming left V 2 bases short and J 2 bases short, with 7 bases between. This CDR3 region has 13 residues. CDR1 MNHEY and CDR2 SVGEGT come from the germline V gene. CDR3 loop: CASSYPGTYEQYF. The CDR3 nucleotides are TGTGCCAGCAGTTACCCGGGAACCTACGAGCAGTACTTC.

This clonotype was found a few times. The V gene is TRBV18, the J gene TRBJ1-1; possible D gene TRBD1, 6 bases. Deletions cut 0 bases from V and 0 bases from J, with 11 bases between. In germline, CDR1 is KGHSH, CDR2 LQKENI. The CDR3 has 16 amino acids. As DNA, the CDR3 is TGTGCCAGCTCACCACCGGGGGCCGCGATGAACACTGAAGCTTTCTTT. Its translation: CASSPPGAAMNTEAFF. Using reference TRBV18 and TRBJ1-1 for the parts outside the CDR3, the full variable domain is NAGVMQNPRHLVRRRGQEARLRCSPMKGHSHVYWYRQLPEEGLKFMVYLQKENIIDESGMPKERFSAEFPKEGPSILRIQQVVRGDSAAYFCASSPPGAAMNTEAFFGQGTRLTVV.

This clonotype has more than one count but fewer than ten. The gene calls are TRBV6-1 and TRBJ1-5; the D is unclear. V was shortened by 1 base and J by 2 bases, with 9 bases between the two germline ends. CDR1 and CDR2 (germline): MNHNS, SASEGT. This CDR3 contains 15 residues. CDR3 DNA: TGTGCCAGCAGTGAAGTCCGGCGGGGCAATCAGCCCCAGCATTTT. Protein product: CASSEVRRGNQPQHF.

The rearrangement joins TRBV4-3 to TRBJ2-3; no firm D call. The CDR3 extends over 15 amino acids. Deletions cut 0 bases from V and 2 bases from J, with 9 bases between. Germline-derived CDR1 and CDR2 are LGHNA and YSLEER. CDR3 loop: CASSQDDSYTDTQYF. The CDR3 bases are TGCGCCAGCAGCCAAGATGATAGCTACACAGATACGCAGTATTTT.

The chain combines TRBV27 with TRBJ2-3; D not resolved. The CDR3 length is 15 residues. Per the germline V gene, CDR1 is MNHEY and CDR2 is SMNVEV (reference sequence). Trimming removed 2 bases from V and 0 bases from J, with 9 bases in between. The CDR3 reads CASSLRPVSTDTQYF. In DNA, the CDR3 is TGTGCCAGCAGTTTACGGCCAGTTAGCACAGATACGCAGTATTTT.

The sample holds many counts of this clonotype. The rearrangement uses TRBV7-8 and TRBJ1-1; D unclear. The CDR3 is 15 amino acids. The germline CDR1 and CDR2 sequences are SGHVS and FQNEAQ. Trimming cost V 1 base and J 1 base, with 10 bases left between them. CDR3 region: CASSLVSVTNTEAFF. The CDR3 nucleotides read TGTGCCAGCAGCTTAGTCTCCGTAACGAACACTGAAGCTTTCTTT.

DNA of the CDR3: TGTGCCAGCAGCCAATTCGGACAGCAAGAGACCCAGTACTTC. Its translation: CASSQFGQQETQYF. The chain links TRBV3-1 to TRBJ2-5; D may be TRBD1 (6 bases). This CDR3 has 14 amino acids. Looked up from germline, CDR1 is LGHDT and CDR2 is YNNKEL (reference sequence). Trimming shortened V by 2 bases and J by 2 bases, and 9 bases separated the two germline ends.

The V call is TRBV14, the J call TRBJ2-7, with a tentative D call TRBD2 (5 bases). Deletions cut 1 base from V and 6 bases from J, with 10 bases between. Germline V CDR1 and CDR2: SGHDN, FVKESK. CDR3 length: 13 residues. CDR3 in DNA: TGTGCCAGCAGCCAAGCCTTACGGGGCGAGCAGTACTTC. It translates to CASSQALRGEQYF. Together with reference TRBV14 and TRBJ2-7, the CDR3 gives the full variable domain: EAGVTQFPSHSVIEKGQTVTLRCDPISGHDNLYWYRRVMGKEIKFLLHFVKESKQDESGMPNNRFLAERTGGTYSTLKVQPAELEDSGVYFCASSQALRGEQYFGPGTRLTVT.

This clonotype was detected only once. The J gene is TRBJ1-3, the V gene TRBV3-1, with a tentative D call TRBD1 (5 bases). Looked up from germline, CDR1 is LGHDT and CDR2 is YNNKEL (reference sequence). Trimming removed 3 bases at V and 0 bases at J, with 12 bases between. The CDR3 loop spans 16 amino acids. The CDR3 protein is CASSHDGTSSGNTIYF. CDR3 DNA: TGTGCCAGCAGCCATGACGGGACGTCCTCTGGAAACACCATATATTTT.

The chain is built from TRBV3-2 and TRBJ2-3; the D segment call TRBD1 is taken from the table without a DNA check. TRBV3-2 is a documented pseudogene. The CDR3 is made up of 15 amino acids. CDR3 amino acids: CASSPRGLRTDTQYF. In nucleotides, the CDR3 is TGTGCCAGCAGCCCTAGGGGGCTCAGGACAGATACGCAGTATTTT.

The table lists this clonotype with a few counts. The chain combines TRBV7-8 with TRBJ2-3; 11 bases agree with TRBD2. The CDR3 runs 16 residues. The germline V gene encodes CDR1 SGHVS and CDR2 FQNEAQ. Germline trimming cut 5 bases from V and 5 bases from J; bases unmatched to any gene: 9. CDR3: CASSPGVAGGVDTQYF. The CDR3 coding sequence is TGTGCCAGCAGCCCAGGGGTAGCGGGGGGGGTAGATACGCAGTATTTT.

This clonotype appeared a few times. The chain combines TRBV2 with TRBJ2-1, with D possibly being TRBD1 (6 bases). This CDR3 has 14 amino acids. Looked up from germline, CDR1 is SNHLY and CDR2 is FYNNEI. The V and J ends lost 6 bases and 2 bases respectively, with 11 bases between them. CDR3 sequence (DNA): TGTGCCAGCAGCGACCGGACAGCCTACAATGAGCAGTTCTTC. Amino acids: CASSDRTAYNEQFF.

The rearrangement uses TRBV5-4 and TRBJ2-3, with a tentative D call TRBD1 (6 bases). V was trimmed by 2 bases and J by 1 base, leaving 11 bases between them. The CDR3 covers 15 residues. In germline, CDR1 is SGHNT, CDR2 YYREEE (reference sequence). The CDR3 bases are TGTGCCAGCAGCTTTGCGGCAGGGGGCACAGATACGCAGTATTTT. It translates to CASSFAAGGTDTQYF.

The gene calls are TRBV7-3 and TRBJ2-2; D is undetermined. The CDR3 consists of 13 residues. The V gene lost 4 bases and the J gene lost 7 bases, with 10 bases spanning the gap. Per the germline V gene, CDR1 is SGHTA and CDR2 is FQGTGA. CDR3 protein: CASSSDVGGELFF. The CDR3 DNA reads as TGTGCCAGCAGCTCCGACGTGGGCGGGGAGCTGTTTTTT.

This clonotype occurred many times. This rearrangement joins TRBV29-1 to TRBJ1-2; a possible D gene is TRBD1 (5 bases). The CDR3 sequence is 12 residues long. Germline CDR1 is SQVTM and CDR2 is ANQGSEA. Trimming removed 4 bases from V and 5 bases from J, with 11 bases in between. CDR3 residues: CSVVTGTYGYTF. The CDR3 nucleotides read TGCAGCGTTGTCACCGGGACTTATGGCTACACCTTC.

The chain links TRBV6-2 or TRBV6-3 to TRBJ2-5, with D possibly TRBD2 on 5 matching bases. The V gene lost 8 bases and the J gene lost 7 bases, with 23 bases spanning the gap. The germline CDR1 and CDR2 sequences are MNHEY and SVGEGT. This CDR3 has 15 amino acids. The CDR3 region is CASQHRTSLTWTQYF. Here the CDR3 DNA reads TGTGCCAGCCAACACCGAACTAGTCTCACTTGGACCCAGTACTTC.

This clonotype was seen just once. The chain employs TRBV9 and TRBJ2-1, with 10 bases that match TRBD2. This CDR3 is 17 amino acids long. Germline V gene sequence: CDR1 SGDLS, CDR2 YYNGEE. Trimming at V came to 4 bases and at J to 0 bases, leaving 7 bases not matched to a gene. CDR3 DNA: TGTGCCAGCAGCTTACGACTAGCGGGTAACTCCTACAATGAGCAGTTCTTC. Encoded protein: CASSLRLAGNSYNEQFF.

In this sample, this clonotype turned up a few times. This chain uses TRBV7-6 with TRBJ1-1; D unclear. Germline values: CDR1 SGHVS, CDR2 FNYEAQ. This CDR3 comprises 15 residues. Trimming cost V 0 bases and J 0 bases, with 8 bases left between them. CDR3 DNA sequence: TGTGCCAGCAGCTTAGCGAGTGTAATGAACACTGAAGCTTTCTTT. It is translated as CASSLASVMNTEAFF.

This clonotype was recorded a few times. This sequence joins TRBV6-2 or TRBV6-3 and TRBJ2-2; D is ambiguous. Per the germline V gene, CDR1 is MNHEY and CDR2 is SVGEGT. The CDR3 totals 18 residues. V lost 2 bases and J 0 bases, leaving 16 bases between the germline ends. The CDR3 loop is CASSYPRWTAANTGELFF. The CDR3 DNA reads TGTGCCAGCAGTTACCCCCGATGGACGGCAGCGAACACCGGGGAGCTGTTTTTT.

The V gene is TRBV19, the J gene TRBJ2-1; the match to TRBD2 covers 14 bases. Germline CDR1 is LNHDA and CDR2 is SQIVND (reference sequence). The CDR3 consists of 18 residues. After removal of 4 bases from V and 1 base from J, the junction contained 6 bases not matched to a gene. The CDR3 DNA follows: TGTGCCAGTAGTAGGGGGACTAGCGGGAGTAGTTCCTACAATGAGCAGTTCTTC. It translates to CASSRGTSGSSSYNEQFF.